A selection of T cell receptor beta chains follows, all from one sample in a study of T cells in Graves' hyperthyroidism and ophthalmopathy. MiXCR, run by TCRdb on the multiplex PCR reads, gives a single entry per CDR3 protein. In the table there are around 250,000 distinct CDR3 sequences, roughly 17% of which are singletons. Material for sequencing was blood. The receptors originated from a young woman with Graves' ophthalmopathy. Each CDR3 is given with its conserved first and last residue. Fields, in order: J gene, V gene, CDR3 length, clone size, D gene, CDR3 DNA, CDR3 protein. D genes are given only for firm matches. The size of a clone is reported for some rows only, either as once, few or many, or as a class for expanded clones.

TRBJ2-5 | TRBV15 | 15 | . | . | TGTGCCACCAGCATTTTTAGCGGAGCCCAAGAGACCCAGTACTTC | CATSIFSGAQETQYF
TRBJ1-5 | TRBV19 | 15 | many | . | TGTGCCAGTAGTATAGATGGGGGGGGCGTTCAGCCCCAGCATTTT | CASSIDGGGVQPQHF
TRBJ2-7 | TRBV6-1 | 15 | many | TRBD2 | TGTGCCAGCAGCGTAGCGGGAGGCCTCAACTACGAGCAGTACTTC | CASSVAGGLNYEQYF
TRBJ2-1 | TRBV7-9 | 16 | . | . | TGTGCCAGCAGCCCCGCGGCGGGAAGGGGCCGCAATGAGCAGTTCTTC | CASSPAAGRGRNEQFF
TRBJ2-1 | TRBV7-9 | 12 | many | . | TGTGCCAGCAGCTGGGACGAAAATGAGCAGTTCTTC | CASSWDENEQFF
TRBJ2-1 | TRBV7-2 | 16 | many | TRBD2 | TGTGCCAGCAGCTTAGTAGGGACTAGCGGGAGCGGGGAGCAGTTCTTC | CASSLVGTSGSGEQFF
TRBJ1-1 | TRBV28 | 13 | many | . | TGTGCCAGCAATGCTGGGGAGGGCACTGAAGCTTTCTTT | CASNAGEGTEAFF
TRBJ1-1 | TRBV7-3 | 14 | many | . | TGTGCCAGCAGCTTAACAGGGGGGGACACTGAAGCTTTCTTT | CASSLTGGDTEAFF
TRBJ2-7 | TRBV5-1 | 12 | many | . | TGCGCCAGCAGCTTTGACTACTACGAGCAGTACTTC | CASSFDYYEQYF
TRBJ2-5 | TRBV4-3 | 16 | . | . | TGCGCCAGCAGCCATATACATACGGGACTCGAAGAGACCCAGTACTTC | CASSHIHTGLEETQYF
TRBJ1-5 | TRBV10-3 | 13 | many | . | TGTGCCATCAGTGAACAAGGCAATCAGCCCCAGCATTTT | CAISEQGNQPQHF
TRBJ2-3 | TRBV19 | 11 | many | . | TGTGCCAGTAGTATACGAGATACGCAGTATTTT | CASSIRDTQYF
TRBJ1-5 | TRBV10-1 | 14 | many | . | TGCGCCAGCAGTGAGGCAGGGACGTTTCAGCCCCAGCATTTT | CASSEAGTFQPQHF
TRBJ2-5 | TRBV15 | 15 | . | TRBD1 | TGTGCTTTGACTGGACGAGGGGGCGGGCAAGAGACCCAGTACTTC | CALTGRGGGQETQYF
TRBJ1-3 | TRBV9 | 17 | many | . | TGTGCCAGCAGCCTATCACCCTCTTTTCACTCTGGAAACACCATATATTTT | CASSLSPSFHSGNTIYF
TRBJ2-7 | TRBV9 | 15 | many | . | TGTGCCAGCAGCGTTGCGTTAGGAGGGGCCTACGAGCAGTACTTC | CASSVALGGAYEQYF
TRBJ2-7 | TRBV12-3/TRBV12-4 | 11 | . | . | TGTGCCAACAGTTTGTCCTACGAGCAGTACTTC | CANSLSYEQYF
TRBJ1-2 | TRBV27 | 14 | many | . | TGTGCCAGCAGTTTTGGGGAAGGGGCAGGTGGCTACACCTTC | CASSFGEGAGGYTF
TRBJ1-3 | TRBV12-3/TRBV12-4 | 16 | few | . | TGTGCCAGCACCCCGGTCCAGGGGCGGGCTGGAAACACCATATATTTT | CASTPVQGRAGNTIYF
TRBJ1-3 | TRBV4-2 | 16 | few | . | TGTGCCAGCAGCCAACCACCCATCAGCTCTGGAAACACCATATATTTT | CASSQPPISSGNTIYF
TRBJ1-6 | TRBV28 | 15 | many | . | TGTGCCAGCAGTCCATCCAGGGGAGGGAATTCACCCCTCCACTTT | CASSPSRGGNSPLHF
TRBJ2-1 | TRBV11-2 | 14 | many | TRBD2 | TGTGCCAGCAGCATCTTAGCGGGAGACTATGAGCAGTTCTTC | CASSILAGDYEQFF
TRBJ1-2 | TRBV3-1 | 14 | many | . | TGTGCCAGCAGCTGGGGGGGAGGGGGCTATGGCTACACCTTC | CASSWGGGGYGYTF
TRBJ2-1 | TRBV28 | 11 | many | . | TGTGCCAGCAGTTATTCAGGGGAGCAGTTCTTC | CASSYSGEQFF
TRBJ2-5 | TRBV27 | 13 | many | . | TGTGCCAGCAGGCCACCCGATGAAGAGACCCAGTACTTC | CASRPPDEETQYF
TRBJ2-1 | TRBV20-1 | 15 | many | TRBD1 | TGCAGTGCCAGCGATACACAGGGGATTACGAATGAGCAGTTCTTC | CSASDTQGITNEQFF
TRBJ2-4 | TRBV11-1 | 13 | many | . | TGTGCCAGCAGCCGGTGGGGGGAGGACATTCAGTACTTC | CASSRWGEDIQYF
TRBJ2-1 | TRBV20-1 | 14 | . | TRBD2 | TGCAGTGCCACCGGGACTAGCCCCGGCAATGAGCAGTTCTTC | CSATGTSPGNEQFF